This TCR beta chain appears in the sequencing data of a study of T-cell memory formation after mild COVID-19. CDR1 is SGHVS, CDR2 FQNEAQ, per germline. Trimming left V 5 bases short and J 7 bases short, with 9 bases between. This CDR3 has 11 residues. TCRdb passed the 5' RACE reads through MiXCR, listing each CDR3 protein once. This sample has over 45,000 distinct CDR3 sequences; 28% occur once, and the top ten carry approximately 43%. The chain carries TRBV7-8 and TRBJ2-7; D gene unclear. The sequenced sample was PBMCs or a T cell subset sorted from them (not recorded which). The origin of this receptor is a man between 18 and 29 years old who had mild COVID-19 (a few samples of this study predate the infection). Cell type and time point are not known. The CDR3 DNA follows: TGTGCCAGCAGCGCAGGCGTTGAGCAGTACTTC. Amino acids: CASSAGVEQYF. The full variable domain, its missing parts supplied by reference TRBV7-8 and TRBJ2-7, is GAGVSQSPRYKVAKRGQDVALRCDPISGHVSLFWYQQALGQGPEFLTYFQNEAQLDKSGLPSDRFFAERPEGSVSTLKIQRTQQEDSAVYLCASSAGVEQYFGPGTRLTVT.